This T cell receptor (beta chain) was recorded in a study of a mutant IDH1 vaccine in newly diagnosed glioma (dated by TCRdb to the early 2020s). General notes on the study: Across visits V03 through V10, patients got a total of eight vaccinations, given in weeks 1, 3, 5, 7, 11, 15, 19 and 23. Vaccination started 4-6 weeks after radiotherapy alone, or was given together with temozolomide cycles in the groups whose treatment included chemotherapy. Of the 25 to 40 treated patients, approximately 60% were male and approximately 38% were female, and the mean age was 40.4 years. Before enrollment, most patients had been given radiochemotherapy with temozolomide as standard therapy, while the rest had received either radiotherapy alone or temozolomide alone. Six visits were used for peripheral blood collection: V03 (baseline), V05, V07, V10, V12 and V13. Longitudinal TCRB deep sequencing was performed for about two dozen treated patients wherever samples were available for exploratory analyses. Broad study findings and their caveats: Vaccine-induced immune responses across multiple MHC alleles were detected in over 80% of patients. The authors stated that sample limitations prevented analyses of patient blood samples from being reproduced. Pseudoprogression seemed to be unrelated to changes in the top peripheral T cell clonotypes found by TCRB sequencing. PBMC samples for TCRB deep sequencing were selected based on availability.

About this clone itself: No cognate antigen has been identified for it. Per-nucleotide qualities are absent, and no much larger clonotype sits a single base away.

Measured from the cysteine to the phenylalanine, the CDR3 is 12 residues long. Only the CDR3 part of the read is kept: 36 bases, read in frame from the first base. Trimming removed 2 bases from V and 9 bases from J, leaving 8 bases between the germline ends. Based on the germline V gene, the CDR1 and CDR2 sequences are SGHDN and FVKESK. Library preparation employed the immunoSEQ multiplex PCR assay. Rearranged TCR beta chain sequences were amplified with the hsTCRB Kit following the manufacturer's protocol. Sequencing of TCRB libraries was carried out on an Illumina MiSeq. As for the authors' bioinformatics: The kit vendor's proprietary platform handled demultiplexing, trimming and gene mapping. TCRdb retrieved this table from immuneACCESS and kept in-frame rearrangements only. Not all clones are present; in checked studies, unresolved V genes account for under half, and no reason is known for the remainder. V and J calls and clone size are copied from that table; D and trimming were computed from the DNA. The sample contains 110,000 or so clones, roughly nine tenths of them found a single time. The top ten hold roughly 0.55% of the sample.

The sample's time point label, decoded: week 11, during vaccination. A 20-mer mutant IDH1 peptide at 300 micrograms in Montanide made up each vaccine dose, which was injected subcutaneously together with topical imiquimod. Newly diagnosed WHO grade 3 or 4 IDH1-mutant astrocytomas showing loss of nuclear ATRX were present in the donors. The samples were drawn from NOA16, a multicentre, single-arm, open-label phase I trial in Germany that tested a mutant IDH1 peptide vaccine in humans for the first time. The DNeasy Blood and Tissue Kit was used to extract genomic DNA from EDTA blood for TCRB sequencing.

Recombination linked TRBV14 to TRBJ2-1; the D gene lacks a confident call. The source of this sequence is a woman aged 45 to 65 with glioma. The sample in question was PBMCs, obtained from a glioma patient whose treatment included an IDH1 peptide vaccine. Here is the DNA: TGTGCCAGCAGCCAACGCGCTCGTGAGCAGTTCTTC. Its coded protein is CASSQRAREQFF.